These T cell receptor beta chains were read from a single sample in a study of STAT3 mutations in large granular lymphocyte leukemia. Data came from immunoSEQ multiplex PCR; TCRdb stores just in-frame clones and leaves some out. This sample yields over 8,500 clones, of which approximately 88% are seen a single time; roughly 84% belongs to the top ten. Sequencing was done on a sample of peripheral blood mononuclear cells. The receptors were sampled from a man older than 75 with T-cell large granular lymphocyte leukemia. Some clones in this sample may be carry-over from other donors' samples. CDR3s include the opening cysteine and the closing phenylalanine or tryptophan. The D gene is left open where the match is weak. Clone size is given for some rows only: seen once, a few or many times, or a class if the clone is expanded.

CDR3 DNA,CDR3 protein,V gene,J gene,clone size,D gene
TGTGCCAGCAGCTTGGACAGCTCCGTGGGCTATGGCTACACCTTC,CASSLDSSVGYGYTF,TRBV5-4,TRBJ1-2,NA,NA
TGTGCCAGCAGCTTAACCCCGACGGGTCCCAACACTGAAGCTTTCTTT,CASSLTPTGPNTEAFF,TRBV7-9,TRBJ1-1,few,NA
TGTGCCAGCAGCCGTGAACAGGGTATATTTGATGGCTACACCTTC,CASSREQGIFDGYTF,TRBV5-6,TRBJ1-2,NA,NA
TGTGCCAGCTCACTTTCCGGGACACCCTACGAGCAGTACTTC,CASSLSGTPYEQYF,TRBV18,TRBJ2-7,NA,NA
TGTGCCTGGAGTGTAGCCAGGGGGCGCACAGATACGCAGTATTTT,CAWSVARGRTDTQYF,TRBV30,TRBJ2-3,NA,TRBD1
TGTGCCAGCAGTTACTCGGGGAAAATCCCCCAGACCCAGTACTTC,CASSYSGKIPQTQYF,TRBV6-5,TRBJ2-5,NA,NA
TGTGCCAGCAGCTTAACAGGGGGCGTTTCACCCCTCCACTTT,CASSLTGGVSPLHF,TRBV7-9,TRBJ1-6,once,TRBD1
TGTGCCAGCTCACCAACTGGGGCCACAGATACGCAGTATTTT,CASSPTGATDTQYF,TRBV18,TRBJ2-3,NA,NA
TGTGCCATCTCCCCTGAAGCGGGGGGACCACGGGAGCAGTTCTTC,CAISPEAGGPREQFF,TRBV10-3,TRBJ2-1,once,TRBD2
TGCAGCGTTGAAGGGACAGGGGTGGAAGCTTTCTTT,CSVEGTGVEAFF,TRBV29-1,TRBJ1-1,NA,TRBD1
TGTGCCAGCAGCTTAGCCGGGCTAGGTTTCACCGGGGAGCTGTTTTTT,CASSLAGLGFTGELFF,TRBV11-1,TRBJ2-2,NA,NA
TGTGCCTGGAGTGCTCCAACAGGGAGGGGCAATCAGCCCCAGCATTTT,CAWSAPTGRGNQPQHF,TRBV30,TRBJ1-5,once,NA
TGTGCCAGCAGCACGATGTCTGGGCGGGGGGGCTACACCTTC,CASSTMSGRGGYTF,TRBV7-8,TRBJ1-2,NA,NA
TGTGCCAGCAGTGCTAGCGGGGGAAGAGATACGCAGTATTTT,CASSASGGRDTQYF,TRBV25-1,TRBJ2-3,NA,TRBD2
TGTGCCAGCATACAGGAAACGGAGACCCAGTACTTC,CASIQETETQYF,TRBV6-1,TRBJ2-5,NA,NA
TGTGCCAGCAGCGCCAACCCTCAGGGAGTTGGGTCGTACTTC,CASSANPQGVGSYF,TRBV28,TRBJ2-7,NA,NA
TGTGCCAGCAGCCAAGAGGCAGGGAGCATACGGCAGTACTTC,CASSQEAGSIRQYF,TRBV14,TRBJ2-7,NA,NA
TGTGCCAGCGGAAGGGGTGAGGATTATTCACCCCTCCACTTT,CASGRGEDYSPLHF,TRBV5-4,TRBJ1-6,NA,NA
TGTGCCAGCAGCTTGGACGGGGGGGCAAGCACCGGGGAGCTGTTTTTT,CASSLDGGASTGELFF,TRBV7-9,TRBJ2-2,NA,TRBD2
TGTGCCTGGAGTGTATTCGAACGACAGGAGACCCAGTACTTC,CAWSVFERQETQYF,TRBV30,TRBJ2-5,NA,NA
TGTGCCAGCAGCTGGGGGGGGCCGAGGAATGAGCAGTTCTTC,CASSWGGPRNEQFF,TRBV13,TRBJ2-1,NA,NA
TGTGCCAGCAGTTGGGACAGGGGGCAAGCCGGGGAGCTGTTTTTT,CASSWDRGQAGELFF,TRBV6-1,TRBJ2-2,few,TRBD1
TGCGCCAGCAGCTTGGAGGGCAGAACCAATCAGCCCCAGCATTTT,CASSLEGRTNQPQHF,TRBV5-1,TRBJ1-5,few,NA
TGTGCCAGCAAACTACAGGGGGCTTACAATGAGCAGTTCTTC,CASKLQGAYNEQFF,TRBV6-5,TRBJ2-1,NA,TRBD1
TGTGCCAGCAACAACCAGGGGGTCTCCACAGATACGCAGTATTTT,CASNNQGVSTDTQYF,TRBV5-4,TRBJ2-3,NA,TRBD1
TGTGCCAGCTCACCACAGCAACCAGGGGGGGCATACGAGCAGTACTTC,CASSPQQPGGAYEQYF,TRBV18,TRBJ2-7,NA,NA
TGTGCCAGCAGCGCAAGGGTGACCTCTGGGGCCAACGTCCTGACTTTC,CASSARVTSGANVLTF,TRBV5-6,TRBJ2-6,NA,NA
TGTGCCAGCAGTGCACTAGCGGGGGGGCCGAACGAGCAGTACTTC,CASSALAGGPNEQYF,TRBV2,TRBJ2-7,few,TRBD2
TGTGCCAGCAGCTCCCAGGGGTTTGGATCACCCCTCCACTTT,CASSSQGFGSPLHF,TRBV7-2,TRBJ1-6,NA,NA
TGCGCCAGCCAGGGAAACAATTCACCCCTCCACTTT,CASQGNNSPLHF,TRBV10-2,TRBJ1-6,NA,NA
TGTGCCAGCAGCTTGAGACAGACTAACTATGGCTACACCTTC,CASSLRQTNYGYTF,TRBV5-8,TRBJ1-2,NA,NA
TGCGCCAGCAGCAAGGGACTAGCGGGGGGTCGGACCGGGGAGCTGTTTTTT,CASSKGLAGGRTGELFF,TRBV5-1,TRBJ2-2,NA,TRBD2
TGTGCCAGCAGACCCGGGGGAGCAGATACGCAGTATTTT,CASRPGGADTQYF,TRBV7-2,TRBJ2-3,NA,NA
TGCGCCAGCAGTTACGATGGGACTAGCGGGGGGAGACCCTACGAGCAGTACTTC,CASSYDGTSGGRPYEQYF,TRBV10-1,TRBJ2-7,NA,TRBD2
TGTGCCAGCTCACCGCCCTCGGTGGAAACTAATGAAAAACTGTTTTTT,CASSPPSVETNEKLFF,TRBV18,TRBJ1-4,NA,NA
TGTGCTAGTGGCCCGGGAACTGAAGCTTTCTTT,CASGPGTEAFF,TRBV12-5,TRBJ1-1,NA,NA
TGCGCCAGCAGCTCGGAACAGAGCAGCTATGGCTACACCTTC,CASSSEQSSYGYTF,TRBV5-1,TRBJ1-2,NA,NA
TGTGCCAGCTCACCAAAGGGACAGGGTAACTATGGCTACACCTTC,CASSPKGQGNYGYTF,TRBV18,TRBJ1-2,NA,TRBD1
TGCGCCAGCAGTGGGGGACTAGCGGGGGGGCGGGGTGAGCAGTTCTTC,CASSGGLAGGRGEQFF,TRBV10-2,TRBJ2-1,NA,TRBD2
TGCGCCAGCAGCCTCGGGACAGGGTACTACGAGCAGTACTTC,CASSLGTGYYEQYF,TRBV5-1,TRBJ2-7,NA,TRBD1
TGCAGCGTGGCACAGGGGACCCCGGGAATGAACACTGAAGCTTTCTTT,CSVAQGTPGMNTEAFF,TRBV29-1,TRBJ1-1,NA,TRBD1
TGTGCCAGCTCACGGCAGTCGGATAGGGACGAGCAGTACTTC,CASSRQSDRDEQYF,TRBV18,TRBJ2-7,NA,NA
TGCGCCAGCAGCTTGGCAAAGGGGACAGAGACCCAGTACTTC,CASSLAKGTETQYF,TRBV5-1,TRBJ2-5,NA,NA
TGTGCCAGCTCACCACCGACCATTAGCACAGATACGCAGTATTTT,CASSPPTISTDTQYF,TRBV18,TRBJ2-3,NA,NA
TGTGCCAGCAGCGACGGTGGCTACACCTTC,CASSDGGYTF,TRBV6-6,TRBJ1-2,NA,NA
TGTGCCAGCAGCTTAGACAAAACGTGGTTCTTC,CASSLDKTWFF,TRBV7-8,TRBJ2-1,NA,NA
TGTGCCAGCAGTGACCCCAGGGTCATGCTTGGGATATACGAGCAGTACTTC,CASSDPRVMLGIYEQYF,TRBV6-4,TRBJ2-7,NA,NA
TGTGCCAGCAGTGAATGGGGCCAGGTCCCTAATGAAAAACTGTTTTTT,CASSEWGQVPNEKLFF,TRBV25-1,TRBJ1-4,NA,NA
TGTGCCAGCAGCTTAGAGGGCTCTGGGGCCAACGTCCTGACTTTC,CASSLEGSGANVLTF,TRBV13,TRBJ2-6,NA,NA
TGTGCCAGTAGTGCTACCGGAAACACCGGGGAGCTGTTTTTT,CASSATGNTGELFF,TRBV19,TRBJ2-2,NA,NA